Presented here are 28 T cell receptor beta chains from one specimen sequenced in a study of blood T cell repertoires in COVID-19. Assay used: immunoSEQ multiplex PCR; TCRdb lists only in-frame clones, some missing. The table lists about 200,000 clones, 83% of them singletons, with about 2.5% in the top ten. Specimen: peripheral blood. Receptors were obtained from a woman aged 40 to 50 with active or convalescent COVID-19.

J is TRBJ2-3 and V is TRBV4-2; D remains ambiguous. V was clipped by 0 bases and J by 2 bases, with 9 bases between them. CDR1 and CDR2 (germline): LGHNA, YNFKEQ. The CDR3 totals 15 residues. CDR3 in amino acids: CASSQDLLVTDTQYF. CDR3 nucleotide sequence: TGTGCCAGCAGCCAAGATCTCCTAGTCACAGATACGCAGTATTTT.

This chain connects TRBV6-5 to TRBJ2-1; tentative D call: TRBD2 (7 bases). The CDR3 is 15 amino acids. Germline V gives CDR1 MNHEY, CDR2 SVGAGI. V was trimmed by 5 bases and J by 5 bases, leaving 16 bases between them. The CDR3: CASSPWGGDNNEQFF. CDR3 nucleotide sequence: TGTGCCAGCAGTCCCTGGGGGGGCGACAACAATGAGCAGTTCTTC.

This clone was seen only once. The chain recombines TRBV6-1 with TRBJ2-1, with 10 bases lining up with TRBD2. V lost 0 bases to trimming and J lost 6 bases; unmatched junction nucleotides: 2. This CDR3 is 15 amino acids long. Germline V gene sequence: CDR1 MNHNS, CDR2 SASEGT. The CDR3 here is CASSEASGGANEQFF. CDR3 in DNA: TGTGCCAGCAGTGAAGCCAGCGGGGGGGCCAATGAGCAGTTCTTC.

This chain connects TRBV2 to TRBJ1-5; TRBD1 matches at 9 bases. Germline values: CDR1 SNHLY, CDR2 FYNNEI. This CDR3 is 15 amino acids long. The CDR3: CTNSRGQGMDQPQHF. DNA of the CDR3: TGTACCAACTCCAGAGGACAGGGGATGGATCAGCCCCAGCATTTT.

The CDR3: CASSLEGRGDEQYF. CDR3 nucleotides: TGCGCCAGCAGCTTGGAAGGGAGGGGAGACGAGCAGTACTTC. The chain has TRBV5-1 and TRBJ2-7, with 7 bases aligning to TRBD2. Unmatched junction bases numbered 5, after V lost 0 bases and J lost 5 bases. Germline values: CDR1 SGHRS, CDR2 YFSETQ. This CDR3 has 14 amino acids.

This chain links TRBV30 with TRBJ2-1; D remains ambiguous. The CDR3 loop spans 15 amino acids. CDR1 GTSNPN and CDR2 SVGIG come from the germline V gene (reference sequence). Trimming cost V 1 base and J 3 bases, with 13 bases left between them. CDR3 amino acids: CAWSAPEVNYNEQFF. CDR3 nucleotide sequence: TGTGCCTGGAGTGCGCCAGAGGTCAACTACAATGAGCAGTTCTTC.

The V call is TRBV6-2 or TRBV6-3, the J call TRBJ1-4, with D perhaps matching TRBD1 (6 bases). CDR3 length equals 17 residues. Trimming took off 2 bases at V and 5 bases at J, with 18 bases between the two ends. Germline assignment: CDR1 MNHEY and CDR2 SVGEGT. CDR3 amino acids: CASSYPRGQLLNEKLFF. CDR3 sequence (DNA): TGTGCCAGCAGTTACCCCAGGGGCCAGCTCTTGAATGAAAAACTGTTTTTT.

Notes on this clone: As the CDR3 is not closed by the conserved phenylalanine or tryptophan, this likely results from a read error. This sequence joins TRBV4-2 and TRBJ1-1, with D possibly matching TRBD1 (6 bases). Germline V gene data show CDR1 as LGHNA and CDR2 as YNFKEQ. V gave up 4 bases and J gave up 1 base, with 10 bases separating them. The CDR3 length is 14 residues. CDR3 amino acids: CASSPRQENTEAFL. CDR3 sequence (DNA): TGTGCCAGCAGCCCCAGACAGGAGAACACTGAAGCTTTCCTT.

The chain employs TRBV9 and TRBJ1-1, with D perhaps TRBD1 (5 bases). The CDR3 runs to 13 residues. In germline, CDR1 is SGDLS, CDR2 YYNGEE. The V end lost 4 bases, the J end lost 2 bases, and 9 bases lay between the germline ends. CDR3 amino acids: CASSPWGNTEAFF. The DNA for the CDR3 is TGTGCCAGCAGCCCGTGGGGCAACACTGAAGCTTTCTTT.

The rearrangement joins TRBV30 to TRBJ2-3; TRBD2 agrees at 10 bases. There are 16 residues in the CDR3. Germline lookup yields CDR1 GTSNPN and CDR2 SVGIG (reference sequence). With V trimmed by 0 bases and J by 5 bases, 8 bases remained unmatched. The CDR3 nucleotides are TGTGCCTGGAGTGTACTGAGCGGGGGGGCCCTAGATACGCAGTATTTT. Translation gives CAWSVLSGGALDTQYF.

The V and J genes are TRBV10-3 and TRBJ1-5; 8 bases are a match to TRBD1. The germline V gene encodes CDR1 ENHRY and CDR2 SYGVKD. V was clipped by 10 bases and J by 0 bases; unmatched bases: 2. The CDR3 sequence is 13 residues long. The CDR3 DNA follows: TGTGCCACCCAGGGGGCTAGCAATCAGCCCCAGCATTTT. Amino acids: CATQGASNQPQHF.

This clone showed up just once. This chain joins TRBV11-3 and TRBJ2-7; D might be TRBD2 (7 bases). V was clipped by 5 bases and J by 2 bases, with 16 bases between them. CDR1 and CDR2 from the germline V gene are SGHNT and YENEEA. The CDR3 contains 15 residues. Here the CDR3 DNA reads TGTGCCAGCAGCCTAAGGGAGGGGGTGACCTACGAGCAGTACTTC. It yields the protein CASSLREGVTYEQYF.

The rearrangement links TRBV2 to TRBJ1-6; tentative D call: TRBD1 (6 bases). The germline V gene has CDR1 SNHLY and CDR2 FYNNEI. Trimming cost V 7 bases and J 7 bases, with 14 bases left between them. This CDR3 comprises 14 residues. The CDR3 protein is CASIRTAGNSPLHF. CDR3 nucleotide sequence: TGTGCCAGCATTCGGACAGCTGGCAATTCACCCCTCCACTTT. The full variable domain, completed using reference TRBV2 and TRBJ1-6, is EPEVTQTPSHQVTQMGQEVILRCVPISNHLYFYWYRQILGQKVEFLVSFYNNEISEKSEIFDDQFSVERPDGSNFTLKIRSTKLEDSAMYFCASIRTAGNSPLHFGNGTRLTVT.

The V gene is TRBV30, the J gene TRBJ1-4; the D gene is possibly TRBD1 (6 bases). The V gene's germline CDR1 is GTSNPN and CDR2 SVGIG (reference sequence). V lost 3 bases to trimming and J lost 3 bases, with 14 bases between them. This CDR3 spans 15 amino acids. This CDR3 is CAWSIRRGPNEKLFF. In nucleotides, the CDR3 is TGTGCCTGGAGCATTAGGCGGGGGCCTAATGAAAAACTGTTTTTT.

The genes are TRBV4-1 and TRBJ2-7, with 9 bases that match TRBD2. The V gene's germline CDR1 is MGHRA and CDR2 YSYEKL. The J segment lost 0 bases and the V segment lost 4 bases, leaving 10 bases of the junction unmatched. The CDR3 contains 17 residues. The CDR3 sequence: CASSLLPGTSNSYEQYF. The CDR3 DNA is TGCGCCAGCAGCCTACTTCCCGGGACTAGCAACTCCTACGAGCAGTACTTC.

The chain links TRBV19 to TRBJ2-3; 9 nucleotides agree with TRBD2. In germline, CDR1 is LNHDA, CDR2 SQIVND (reference sequence). J gave up 2 bases and V 0 bases, and 6 bases lay outside the gene matches. The CDR3 totals 17 residues. The CDR3 reads CASSIDRTSDFTDTQYF. In DNA, the CDR3 is TGTGCCAGTAGTATAGATCGGACTAGCGACTTCACAGATACGCAGTATTTT.

The V and J genes are TRBV6-5 and TRBJ2-7, with 9 bases that match TRBD1. J gave up 2 bases and V 5 bases, and 7 bases lay outside the gene matches. Germline V gives CDR1 MNHEY, CDR2 SVGAGI. The CDR3 has 15 residues. CDR3 sequence: CASSMEDRGTYEQYF. CDR3 nucleotides: TGTGCCAGCAGTATGGAAGACAGGGGGACCTACGAGCAGTACTTC.

The V call is TRBV4-1, the J call TRBJ2-2; D gene uncertain. V lost 4 bases to trimming and J lost 6 bases, with 9 bases between them. The germline gives CDR1 MGHRA, CDR2 YSYEKL. This CDR3 contains 13 residues. The CDR3 DNA is TGCGCCAGCAGCCCACAGTCCCCCGGGGAGCTGTTTTTT. Translating gives CASSPQSPGELFF.

The chain is built from TRBV19 and TRBJ2-1; a possible D gene is TRBD2 (6 bases). Germline V lookup: CDR1 LNHDA, CDR2 SQIVND (reference sequence). This CDR3 region has 15 residues. The V end lost 6 bases, the J end lost 8 bases, and 20 bases lay between the germline ends. CDR3 residues: CASRKVGGTGYEQFF. The CDR3 region has the DNA TGTGCCAGTAGGAAAGTCGGCGGGACTGGGTATGAGCAGTTCTTC.

The chain uses TRBV2 and TRBJ1-5, with no clear D. Trimming stripped 7 bases from V and 0 bases from J, with 10 bases between. Germline V gene lookup returns CDR1 SNHLY and CDR2 FYNNEI. The CDR3 is made up of 14 amino acids. In DNA form, the CDR3 reads TGTGCCAGCATGGCTTCGTATAGCAATCAGCCCCAGCATTTT. Its translation is CASMASYSNQPQHF.

The chain has TRBV5-1 and TRBJ2-7; weak D call: TRBD1 (6 bases). Germline V gene lookup returns CDR1 SGHRS and CDR2 YFSETQ. V gave up 6 bases and J gave up 2 bases, with 18 bases separating them. This CDR3 comprises 15 residues. Here the CDR3 reads CASTHTGDTTYEQYF. CDR3 in DNA: TGCGCCAGCACCCATACCGGGGACACCACCTACGAGCAGTACTTC.

The table lists this clone with a count of one. J is TRBJ2-4 and V is TRBV5-4, with TRBD1 as a possible D gene (5 bases). CDR1 and CDR2 from the germline V gene are SGHNT and YYREEE (reference sequence). V lost 3 bases, J lost 4 bases, and 17 bases lay in between. The CDR3 sequence is 16 residues long. Written as DNA, the CDR3 is TGTGCCAGCAGCTCCGAAATCCCGGACAAAAAAAACATTCAGTACTTC. Its translation: CASSSEIPDKKNIQYF.

The chain is built from TRBV3-1 (or the pseudogene TRBV3-2) and TRBJ1-1, with D tentatively TRBD1 (5 bases). Germline V CDR1 and CDR2: LGHDT, YNNKEL (reference sequence). V lost 4 bases, J lost 1 base, and 10 bases lay in between. This CDR3 has 14 residues. The CDR3 region is CASSPPTGNTEAFF. DNA of the CDR3: TGTGCCAGCAGCCCACCTACAGGGAACACTGAAGCTTTCTTT.

The chain couples TRBV6-5 to TRBJ2-7; 8 bases map to TRBD2. The CDR3 sequence is 14 residues long. The V gene end was trimmed by 9 bases and the J gene end by 4 bases; junction bases not matched to a gene: 11. The germline gives CDR1 MNHEY, CDR2 SVGAGI. Here the CDR3 DNA reads TGTGCCAGTTCCCCGGGACTAGGGGGGTACGAGCAGTACTTC. As protein: CASSPGLGGYEQYF.

The genes are TRBV29-1 and TRBJ2-5; tentative D call: TRBD2 (5 bases). CDR1 and CDR2 (germline): SQVTM, ANQGSEA. The V end lost 4 bases, the J end lost 5 bases, and 11 bases lay between the germline ends. CDR3 length: 12 amino acids. DNA of the CDR3: TGCAGCGTTGGGGAGATTCAGGAGACCCAGTACTTC. Translation: CSVGEIQETQYF.

V is TRBV12-3 or TRBV12-4 and J is TRBJ1-6, with TRBD1 as a possible D gene (6 bases). Trimming took 6 bases from V and 6 from J, leaving 9 bases between them. CDR3 length: 13 amino acids. CDR3 loop: CASSLQGNSPLHF. CDR3 coding DNA: TGTGCCAGCAGCTTACAGGGTAATTCACCCCTCCACTTT.

This clone has a single count. The chain links TRBV5-1 to TRBJ1-3; D may be TRBD1 (6 bases). Germline CDR1 and CDR2: SGHRS and YFSETQ. The V end was cut by 4 bases, the J end by 0 bases, with 8 bases between. The length of the CDR3 is 14 residues. CDR3 DNA: TGCGCCAGCAGCGCGGACAGCTCTGGAAACACCATATATTTT. Residues: CASSADSSGNTIYF.

The chain joins TRBV9 to TRBJ1-3; TRBD1 is a possible D gene (5 bases). V was shortened by 0 bases and J by 0 bases, with 7 bases between the two germline ends. Per germline, CDR1 SGDLS and CDR2 YYNGEE. The CDR3 has 15 residues. Here the CDR3 DNA reads TGTGCCAGCAGCGTAGAGACAGTCTCTGGAAACACCATATATTTT. Its protein is CASSVETVSGNTIYF.